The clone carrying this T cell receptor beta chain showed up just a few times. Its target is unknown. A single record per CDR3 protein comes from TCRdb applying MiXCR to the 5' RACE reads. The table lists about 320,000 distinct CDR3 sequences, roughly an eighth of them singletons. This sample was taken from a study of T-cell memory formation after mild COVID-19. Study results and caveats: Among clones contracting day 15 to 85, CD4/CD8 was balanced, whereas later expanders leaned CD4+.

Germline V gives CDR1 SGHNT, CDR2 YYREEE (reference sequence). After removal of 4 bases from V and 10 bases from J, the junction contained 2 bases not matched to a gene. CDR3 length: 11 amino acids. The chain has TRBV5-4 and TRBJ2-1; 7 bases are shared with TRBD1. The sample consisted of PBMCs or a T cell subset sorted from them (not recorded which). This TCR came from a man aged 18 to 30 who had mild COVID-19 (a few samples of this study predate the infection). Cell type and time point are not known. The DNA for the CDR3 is TGTGCCAGCAGCACGGACAGGGAGCAGTTCTTC. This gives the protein CASSTDREQFF.